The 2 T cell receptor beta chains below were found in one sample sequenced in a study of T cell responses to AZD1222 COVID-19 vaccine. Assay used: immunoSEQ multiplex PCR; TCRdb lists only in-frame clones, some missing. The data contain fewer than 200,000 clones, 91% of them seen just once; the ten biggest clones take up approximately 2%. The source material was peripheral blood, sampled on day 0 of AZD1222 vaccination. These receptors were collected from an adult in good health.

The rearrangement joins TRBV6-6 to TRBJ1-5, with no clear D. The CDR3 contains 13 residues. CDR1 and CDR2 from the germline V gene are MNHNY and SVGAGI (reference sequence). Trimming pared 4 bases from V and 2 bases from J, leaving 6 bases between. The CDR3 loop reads CASSFQGNQPQHF. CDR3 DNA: TGTGCCAGCAGTTTTCAGGGCAATCAGCCCCAGCATTTT.

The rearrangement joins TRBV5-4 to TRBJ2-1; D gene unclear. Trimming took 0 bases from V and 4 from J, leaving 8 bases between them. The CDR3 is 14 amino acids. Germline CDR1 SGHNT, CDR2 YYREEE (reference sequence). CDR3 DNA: TGTGCCAGCAGCTTGGTTTTCCCATACAATGAGCAGTTCTTC. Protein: CASSLVFPYNEQFF.